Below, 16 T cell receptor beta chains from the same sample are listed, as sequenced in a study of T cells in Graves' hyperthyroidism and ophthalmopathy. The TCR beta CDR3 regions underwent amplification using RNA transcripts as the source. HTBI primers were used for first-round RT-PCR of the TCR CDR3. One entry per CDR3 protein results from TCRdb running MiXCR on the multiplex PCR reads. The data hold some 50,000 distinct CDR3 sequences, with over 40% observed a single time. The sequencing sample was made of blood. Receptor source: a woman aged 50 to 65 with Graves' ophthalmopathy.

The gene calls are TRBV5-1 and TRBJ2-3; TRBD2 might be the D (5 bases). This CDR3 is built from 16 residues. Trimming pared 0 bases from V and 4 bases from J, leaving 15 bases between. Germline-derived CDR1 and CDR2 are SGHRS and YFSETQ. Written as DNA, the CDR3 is TGCGCCAGCAGCTTGGAGCAGGCAGCGCGGGCAGATACGCAGTATTTT. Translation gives CASSLEQAARADTQYF.

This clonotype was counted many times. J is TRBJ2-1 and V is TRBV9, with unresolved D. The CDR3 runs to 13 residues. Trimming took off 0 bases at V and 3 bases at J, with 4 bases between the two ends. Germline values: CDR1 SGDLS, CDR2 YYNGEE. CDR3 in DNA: TGTGCCAGCAGCGTAGGGGACTACAATGAGCAGTTCTTC. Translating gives CASSVGDYNEQFF.

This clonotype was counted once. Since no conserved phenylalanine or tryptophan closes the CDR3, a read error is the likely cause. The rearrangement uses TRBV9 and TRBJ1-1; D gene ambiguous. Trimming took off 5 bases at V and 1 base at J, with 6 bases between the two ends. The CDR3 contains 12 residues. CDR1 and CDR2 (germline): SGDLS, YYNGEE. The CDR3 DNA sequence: TGTGCCAGCAGACGGGAGAACACTGAAGCTTTCATT. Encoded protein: CASRRENTEAFI.

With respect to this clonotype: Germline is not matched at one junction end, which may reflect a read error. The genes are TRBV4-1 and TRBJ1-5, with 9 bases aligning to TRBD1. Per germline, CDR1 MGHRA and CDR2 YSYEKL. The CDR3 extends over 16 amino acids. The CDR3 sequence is CASSQGNRGLDQPQHF. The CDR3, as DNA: TGTGCCAGCAGCCAAGGGAACAGGGGGCTAGATCAGCCCCAGCATTTT.

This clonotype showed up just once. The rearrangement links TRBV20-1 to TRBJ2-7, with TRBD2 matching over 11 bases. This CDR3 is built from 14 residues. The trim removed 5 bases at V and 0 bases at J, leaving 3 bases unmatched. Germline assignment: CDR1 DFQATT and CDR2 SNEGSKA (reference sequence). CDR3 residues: CSALAGGLSYEQYF. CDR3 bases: TGCAGTGCTCTAGCGGGGGGCCTCTCCTACGAGCAGTACTTC.

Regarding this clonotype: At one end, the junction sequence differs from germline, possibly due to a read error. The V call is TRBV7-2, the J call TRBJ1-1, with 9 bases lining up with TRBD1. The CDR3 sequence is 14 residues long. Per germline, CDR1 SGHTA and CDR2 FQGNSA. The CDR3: CASSQDRGNTETFF. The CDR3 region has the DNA TGTGCCAGCAGCCAAGACAGGGGGAACACTGAAACTTTCTTC.

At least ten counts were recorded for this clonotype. Written as DNA, the CDR3 is TGTGCCAGCAGCCCCGAGAGGACATTCAACACTGAAGCTTTCTTT. It encodes CASSPERTFNTEAFF. The chain couples TRBV5-6 to TRBJ1-1; maybe TRBD1 (5 bases). Germline CDR1 and CDR2: SGHDT and YYEEEE. Trimming removed 4 bases from V and 2 bases from J, with 15 bases in between. The CDR3 spans 15 residues.

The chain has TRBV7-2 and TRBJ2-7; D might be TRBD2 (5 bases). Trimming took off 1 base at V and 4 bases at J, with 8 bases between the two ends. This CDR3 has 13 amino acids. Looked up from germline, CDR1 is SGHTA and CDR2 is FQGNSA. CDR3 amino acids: CASSLGTGYEQYF. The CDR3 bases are TGTGCCAGCAGCTTAGGGACTGGTTACGAGCAGTACTTC.

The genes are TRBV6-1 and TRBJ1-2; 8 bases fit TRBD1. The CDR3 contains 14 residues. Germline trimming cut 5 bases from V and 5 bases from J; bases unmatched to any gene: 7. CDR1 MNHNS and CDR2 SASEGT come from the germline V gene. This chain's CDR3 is CASSLTGDRYGYTF. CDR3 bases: TGTGCCAGCAGTCTGACAGGGGATAGGTATGGCTACACCTTC.

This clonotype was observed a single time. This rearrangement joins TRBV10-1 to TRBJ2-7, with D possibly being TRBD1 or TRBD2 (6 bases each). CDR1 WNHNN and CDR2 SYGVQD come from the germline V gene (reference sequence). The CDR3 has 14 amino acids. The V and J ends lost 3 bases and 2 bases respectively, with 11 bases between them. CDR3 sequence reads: CASSEGGFPYEQYF. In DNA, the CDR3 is TGCGCCAGCAGTGAAGGGGGGTTTCCCTACGAGCAGTACTTC.

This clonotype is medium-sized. CDR3 DNA sequence: TGTGCCACCAGTGATCCTACAGCCTATAGCAATCAGCCCCAGCATTTT. Its protein is CATSDPTAYSNQPQHF. The chain joins TRBV24-1 to TRBJ1-5; D remains unclear. The CDR3 consists of 16 residues. The V gene's germline CDR1 is KGHDR and CDR2 SFDVKD. V was shortened by 3 bases and J by 0 bases, with 11 bases between the two germline ends.

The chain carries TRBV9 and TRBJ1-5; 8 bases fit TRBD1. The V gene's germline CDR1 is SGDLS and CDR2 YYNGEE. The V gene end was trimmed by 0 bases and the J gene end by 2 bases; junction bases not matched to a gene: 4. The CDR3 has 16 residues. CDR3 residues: CASSVESGQGNQPQHF. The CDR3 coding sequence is TGTGCCAGCAGCGTAGAGTCGGGACAGGGCAATCAGCCCCAGCATTTT. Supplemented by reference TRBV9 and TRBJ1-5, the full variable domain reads DSGVTQTPKHLITATGQRVTLRCSPRSGDLSVYWYQQSLDQGLQFLIQYYNGEERAKGNILERFSAQQFPDLHSELNLSSLELGDSALYFCASSVESGQGNQPQHFGDGTRLSIL.

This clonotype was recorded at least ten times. CDR3 sequence: CASAGLAGAYEQYF. The CDR3 bases are TGTGCCAGCGCCGGACTAGCGGGGGCCTACGAGCAGTACTTC. V and J are TRBV6-1 and TRBJ2-7, with 13 bases that match TRBD2. The CDR3 consists of 14 residues. V lost 8 bases, J lost 2 bases, and 3 bases stayed unmatched. CDR1 MNHNS and CDR2 SASEGT come from the germline V gene.

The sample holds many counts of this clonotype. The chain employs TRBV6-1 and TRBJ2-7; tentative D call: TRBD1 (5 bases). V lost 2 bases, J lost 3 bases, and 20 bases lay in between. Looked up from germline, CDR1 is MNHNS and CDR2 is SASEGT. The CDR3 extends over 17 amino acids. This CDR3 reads CASSELPPVTENYEQYF. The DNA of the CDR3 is TGTGCCAGCAGTGAATTACCCCCGGTGACAGAAAACTACGAGCAGTACTTC.

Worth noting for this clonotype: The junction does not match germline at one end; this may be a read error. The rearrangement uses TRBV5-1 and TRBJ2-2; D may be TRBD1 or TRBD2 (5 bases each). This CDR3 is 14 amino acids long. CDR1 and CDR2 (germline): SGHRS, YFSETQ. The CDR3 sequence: CASSLVRGVGELLF. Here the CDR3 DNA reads TGCGCCAGCAGCCTGGTTAGGGGCGTTGGGGAGCTGCTTTTT.

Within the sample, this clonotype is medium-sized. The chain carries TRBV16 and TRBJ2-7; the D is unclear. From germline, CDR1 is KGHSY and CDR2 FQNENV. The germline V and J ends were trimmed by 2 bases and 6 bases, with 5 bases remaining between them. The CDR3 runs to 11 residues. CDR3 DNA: TGTGCCAGCAGCCAAATGAGCGAGCAGTACTTC. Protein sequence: CASSQMSEQYF. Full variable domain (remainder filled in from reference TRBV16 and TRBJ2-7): GEEVAQTPKHLVRGEGQKAKLYCAPIKGHSYVFWYQQVLKNEFKFLISFQNENVFDETGMPKERFSAKCLPNSPCSLEIQATKLEDSAVYFCASSQMSEQYFGPGTRLTVT.